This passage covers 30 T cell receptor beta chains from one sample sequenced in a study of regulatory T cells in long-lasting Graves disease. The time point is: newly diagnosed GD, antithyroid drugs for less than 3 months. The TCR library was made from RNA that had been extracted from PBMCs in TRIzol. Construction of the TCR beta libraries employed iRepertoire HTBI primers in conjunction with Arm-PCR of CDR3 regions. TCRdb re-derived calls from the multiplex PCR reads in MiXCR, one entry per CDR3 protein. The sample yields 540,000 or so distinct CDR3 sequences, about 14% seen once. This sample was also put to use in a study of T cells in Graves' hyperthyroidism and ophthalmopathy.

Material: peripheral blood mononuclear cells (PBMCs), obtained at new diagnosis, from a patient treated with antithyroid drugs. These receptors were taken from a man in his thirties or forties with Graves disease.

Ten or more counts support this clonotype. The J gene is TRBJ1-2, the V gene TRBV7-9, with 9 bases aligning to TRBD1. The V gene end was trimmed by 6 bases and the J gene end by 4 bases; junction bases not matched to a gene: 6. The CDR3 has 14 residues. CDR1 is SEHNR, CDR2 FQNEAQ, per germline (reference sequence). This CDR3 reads CASRPGTGSYGYTF. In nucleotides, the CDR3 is TGTGCCAGCAGGCCTGGGACAGGGAGCTATGGCTACACCTTC.

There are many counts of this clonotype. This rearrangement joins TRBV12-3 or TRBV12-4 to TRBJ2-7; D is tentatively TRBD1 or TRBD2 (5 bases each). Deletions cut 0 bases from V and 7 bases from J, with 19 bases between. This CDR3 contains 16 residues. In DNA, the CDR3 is TGTGCCAGCAGTTTAGCGCGGTGGGCAGGGAGAGGGGAGCAGTACTTC. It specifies CASSLARWAGRGEQYF.

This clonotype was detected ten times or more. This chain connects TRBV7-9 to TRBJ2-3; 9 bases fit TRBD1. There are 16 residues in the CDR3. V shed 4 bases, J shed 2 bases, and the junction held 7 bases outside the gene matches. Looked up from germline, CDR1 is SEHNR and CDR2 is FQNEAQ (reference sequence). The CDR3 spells CASSSGTGSLTDTQYF. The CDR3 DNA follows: TGTGCCAGCAGCTCCGGGACAGGGTCGCTCACAGATACGCAGTATTTT.

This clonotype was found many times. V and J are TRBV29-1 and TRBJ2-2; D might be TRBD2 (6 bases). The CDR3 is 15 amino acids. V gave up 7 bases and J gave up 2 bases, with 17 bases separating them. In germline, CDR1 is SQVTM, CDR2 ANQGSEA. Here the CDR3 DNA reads TGCAGCGCCACCCGGGGGACGGCTAACACCGGGGAGCTGTTTTTT. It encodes CSATRGTANTGELFF.

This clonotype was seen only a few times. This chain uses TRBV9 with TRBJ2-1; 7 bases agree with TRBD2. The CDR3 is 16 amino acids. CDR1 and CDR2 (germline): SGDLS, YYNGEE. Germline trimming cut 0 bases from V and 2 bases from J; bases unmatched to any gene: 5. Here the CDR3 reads CASSVDAGTTYNEQFF. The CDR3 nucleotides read TGTGCCAGCAGCGTAGACGCGGGGACTACCTACAATGAGCAGTTCTTC.

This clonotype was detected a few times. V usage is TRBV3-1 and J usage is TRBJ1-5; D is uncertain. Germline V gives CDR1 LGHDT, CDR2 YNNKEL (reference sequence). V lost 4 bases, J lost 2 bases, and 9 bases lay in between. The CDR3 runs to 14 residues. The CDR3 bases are TGTGCCAGCAGCCCCCAAAATGGCAATCAGCCCCAGCATTTT. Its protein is CASSPQNGNQPQHF. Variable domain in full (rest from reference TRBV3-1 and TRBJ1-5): DTAVSQTPKYLVTQMGNDKSIKCEQNLGHDTMYWYKQDSKKFLKIMFSYNNKELIINETVPNRFSPKSPDKAHLNLHINSLELGDSAVYFCASSPQNGNQPQHFGDGTRLSIL.

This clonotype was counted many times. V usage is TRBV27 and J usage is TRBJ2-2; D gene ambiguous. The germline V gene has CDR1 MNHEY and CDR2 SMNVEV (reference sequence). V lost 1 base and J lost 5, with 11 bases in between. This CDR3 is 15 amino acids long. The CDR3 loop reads CASSLLGIGTGELFF. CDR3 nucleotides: TGTGCCAGCAGTTTATTAGGCATAGGAACCGGGGAGCTGTTTTTT.

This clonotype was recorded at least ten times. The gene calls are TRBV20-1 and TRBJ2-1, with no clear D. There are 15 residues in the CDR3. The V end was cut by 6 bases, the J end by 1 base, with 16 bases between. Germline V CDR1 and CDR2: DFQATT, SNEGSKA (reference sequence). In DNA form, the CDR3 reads TGCAGTGCCCGGCCCTCGGCACTATCCTACAATGAGCAGTTCTTC. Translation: CSARPSALSYNEQFF.

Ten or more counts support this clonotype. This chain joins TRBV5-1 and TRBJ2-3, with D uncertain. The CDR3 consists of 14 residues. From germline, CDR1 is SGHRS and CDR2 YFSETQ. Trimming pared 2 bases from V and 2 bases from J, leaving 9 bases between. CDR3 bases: TGCGCCAGCAGCTTCGCGGTTCACACAGATACGCAGTATTTT. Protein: CASSFAVHTDTQYF.

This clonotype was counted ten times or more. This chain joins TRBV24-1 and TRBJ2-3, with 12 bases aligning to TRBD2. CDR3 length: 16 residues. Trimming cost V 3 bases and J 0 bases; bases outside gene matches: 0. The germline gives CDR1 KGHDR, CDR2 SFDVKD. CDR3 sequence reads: CATSDGTSGSTDTQYF. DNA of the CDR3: TGTGCCACCAGTGATGGGACTAGCGGGAGCACAGATACGCAGTATTTT.

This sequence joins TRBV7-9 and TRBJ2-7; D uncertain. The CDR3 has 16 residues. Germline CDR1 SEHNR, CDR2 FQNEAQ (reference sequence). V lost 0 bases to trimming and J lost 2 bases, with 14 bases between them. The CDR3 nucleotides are TGTGCCAGCAGCTTAGCCCGGGTCGAGCGTACCTACGAGCAGTACTTC. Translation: CASSLARVERTYEQYF. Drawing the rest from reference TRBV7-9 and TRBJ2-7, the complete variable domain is DTGVSQNPRHKITKRGQNVTFRCDPISEHNRLYWYRQTLGQGPEFLTYFQNEAQLEKSRLLSDRFSAERPKGSFSTLEIQRTEQGDSAMYLCASSLARVERTYEQYFGPGTRLTVT.

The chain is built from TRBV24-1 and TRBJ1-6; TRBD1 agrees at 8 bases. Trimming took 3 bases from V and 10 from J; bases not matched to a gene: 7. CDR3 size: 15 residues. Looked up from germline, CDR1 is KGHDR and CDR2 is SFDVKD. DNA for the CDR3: TGTGCCACCAGTGATCTTGACAGGGGAGCATCACCCCTCCACTTT. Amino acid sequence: CATSDLDRGASPLHF.

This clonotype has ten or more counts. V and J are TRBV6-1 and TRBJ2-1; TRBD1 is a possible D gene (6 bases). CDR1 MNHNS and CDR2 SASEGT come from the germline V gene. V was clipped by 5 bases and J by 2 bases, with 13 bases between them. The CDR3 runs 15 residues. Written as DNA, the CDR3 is TGTGCCAGCAGTCCAATCGGACAGCCCTACAATGAGCAGTTCTTC. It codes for CASSPIGQPYNEQFF.

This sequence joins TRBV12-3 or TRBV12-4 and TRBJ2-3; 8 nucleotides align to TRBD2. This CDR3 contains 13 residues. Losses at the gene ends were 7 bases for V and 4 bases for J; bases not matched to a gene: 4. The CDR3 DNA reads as TGTGCCAGCACCCGAGCGGGAGCAGATACGCAGTATTTT. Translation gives CASTRAGADTQYF.

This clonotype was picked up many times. The CDR3 sequence: CASSTLGYEQYF. The CDR3 DNA reads TGTGCCAGCAGCACACTGGGTTACGAGCAGTACTTC. This chain links TRBV11-1 with TRBJ2-7; D unresolved. The CDR3 has 12 residues. The V and J ends lost 5 bases and 4 bases respectively, with 9 bases between them. Germline-derived CDR1 and CDR2 are SGHAT and FQDESV (reference sequence).

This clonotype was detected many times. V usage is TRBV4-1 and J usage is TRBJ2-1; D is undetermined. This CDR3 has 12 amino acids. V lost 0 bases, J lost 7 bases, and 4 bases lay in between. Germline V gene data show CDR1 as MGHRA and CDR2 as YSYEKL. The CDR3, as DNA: TGCGCCAGCAGCCAAGAGGGGAATGAGCAGTTCTTC. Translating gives CASSQEGNEQFF.

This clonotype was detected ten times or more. The CDR3 is CASSEGGTGTYEQYF. CDR3 coding DNA: TGTGCCAGCAGTGAAGGCGGGACAGGCACCTACGAGCAGTACTTC. This sequence joins TRBV6-1 and TRBJ2-7; TRBD1 matches 8 bases. Looked up from germline, CDR1 is MNHNS and CDR2 is SASEGT. V shed 1 base, J shed 2 bases, and the junction held 4 bases outside the gene matches. This CDR3 has 15 residues.

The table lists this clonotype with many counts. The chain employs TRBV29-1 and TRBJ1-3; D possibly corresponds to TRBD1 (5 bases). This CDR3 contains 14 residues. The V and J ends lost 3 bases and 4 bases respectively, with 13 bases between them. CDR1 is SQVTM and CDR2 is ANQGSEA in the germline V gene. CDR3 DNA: TGCAGCGTTGACCGGGACCGTAAGGGAAACACCATATATTTT. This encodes CSVDRDRKGNTIYF.

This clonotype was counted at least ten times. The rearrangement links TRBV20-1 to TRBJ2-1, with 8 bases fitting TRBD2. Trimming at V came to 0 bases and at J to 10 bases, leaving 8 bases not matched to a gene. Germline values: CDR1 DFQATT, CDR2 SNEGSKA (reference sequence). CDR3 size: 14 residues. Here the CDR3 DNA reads TGCAGTGCTAGAGATAAGGGACTAGTAGGGGAGCAGTTCTTC. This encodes CSARDKGLVGEQFF.

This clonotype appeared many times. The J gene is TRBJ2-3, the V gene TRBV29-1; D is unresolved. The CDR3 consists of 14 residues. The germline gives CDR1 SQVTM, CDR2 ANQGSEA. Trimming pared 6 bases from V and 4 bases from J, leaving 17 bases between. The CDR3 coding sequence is TGCAGCGTCGCACCTGAGGCCTTCCCAGATACGCAGTATTTT. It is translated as CSVAPEAFPDTQYF.

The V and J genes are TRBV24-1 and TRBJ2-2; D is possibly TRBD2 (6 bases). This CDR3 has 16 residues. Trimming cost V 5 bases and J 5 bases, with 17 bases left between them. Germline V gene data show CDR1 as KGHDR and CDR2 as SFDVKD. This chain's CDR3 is CATSGLGGSRTGELFF. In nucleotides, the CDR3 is TGTGCCACCAGTGGTTTAGGAGGGAGCCGGACCGGGGAGCTGTTTTTT.

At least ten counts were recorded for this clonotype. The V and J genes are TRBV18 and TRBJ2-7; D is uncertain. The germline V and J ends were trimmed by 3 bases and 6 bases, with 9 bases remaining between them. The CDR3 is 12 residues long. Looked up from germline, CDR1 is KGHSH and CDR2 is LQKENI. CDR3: CASSPPSAEQYF. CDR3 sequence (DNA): TGTGCCAGCTCACCTCCTTCCGCCGAGCAGTACTTC.

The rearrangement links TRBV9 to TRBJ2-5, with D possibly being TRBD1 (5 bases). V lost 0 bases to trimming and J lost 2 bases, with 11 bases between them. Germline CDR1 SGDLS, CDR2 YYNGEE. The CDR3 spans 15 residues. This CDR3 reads CASSVGMGQQETQYF. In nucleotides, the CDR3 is TGTGCCAGCAGCGTAGGGATGGGGCAACAAGAGACCCAGTACTTC.

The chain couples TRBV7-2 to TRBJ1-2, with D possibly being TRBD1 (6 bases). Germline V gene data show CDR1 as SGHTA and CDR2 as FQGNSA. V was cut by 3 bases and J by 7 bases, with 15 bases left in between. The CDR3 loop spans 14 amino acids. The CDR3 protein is CASSFRSGEGGYTF. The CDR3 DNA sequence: TGTGCCAGCAGCTTTCGTTCAGGGGAGGGTGGCTACACCTTC.

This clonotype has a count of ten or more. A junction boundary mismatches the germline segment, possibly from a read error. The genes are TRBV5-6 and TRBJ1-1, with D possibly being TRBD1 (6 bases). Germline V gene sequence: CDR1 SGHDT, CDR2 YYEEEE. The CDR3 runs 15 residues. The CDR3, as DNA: TGTGCCAGCAGCTTGGCCATTGCAGGGGCCCAGAAGTTGCTCTTT. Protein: CASSLAIAGAQKLLF.

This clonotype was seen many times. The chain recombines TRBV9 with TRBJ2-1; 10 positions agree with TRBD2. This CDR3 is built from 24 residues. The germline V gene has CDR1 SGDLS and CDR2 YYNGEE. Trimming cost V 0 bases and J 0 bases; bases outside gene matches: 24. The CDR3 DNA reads TGTGCCAGCAGCGTAGGAACTAGACCCTGGGGCGAGACTGAGCGGGAGGGCTCCTACAATGAGCAGTTCTTC. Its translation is CASSVGTRPWGETEREGSYNEQFF.

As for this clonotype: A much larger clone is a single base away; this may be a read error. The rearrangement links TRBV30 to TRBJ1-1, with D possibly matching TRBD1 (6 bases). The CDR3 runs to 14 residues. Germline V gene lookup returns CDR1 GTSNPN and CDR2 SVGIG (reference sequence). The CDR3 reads CAWSVFDRNTEASF. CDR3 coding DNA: TGTGCCTGGAGTGTATTCGACAGGAACACTGAAGCTTCCTTT.

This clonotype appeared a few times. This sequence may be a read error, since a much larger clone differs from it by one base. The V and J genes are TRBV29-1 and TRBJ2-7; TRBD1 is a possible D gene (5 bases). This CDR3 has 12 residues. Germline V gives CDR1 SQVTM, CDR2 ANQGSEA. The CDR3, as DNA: TGCGGCGTGACAGTGAGCTCCTACGAGCAGTACTTC. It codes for CGVTVSSYEQYF.

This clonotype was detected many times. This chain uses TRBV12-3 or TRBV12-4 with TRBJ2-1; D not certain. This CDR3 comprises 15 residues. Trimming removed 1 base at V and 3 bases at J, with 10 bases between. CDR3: CASSLVGKDYNEQFF. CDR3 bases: TGTGCCAGCAGTTTAGTAGGGAAGGACTACAATGAGCAGTTCTTC.

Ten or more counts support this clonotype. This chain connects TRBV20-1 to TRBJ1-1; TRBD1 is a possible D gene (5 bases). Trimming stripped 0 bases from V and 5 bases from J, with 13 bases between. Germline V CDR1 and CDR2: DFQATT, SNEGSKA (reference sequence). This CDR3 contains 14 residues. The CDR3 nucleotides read TGCAGTGCTAGAGATCAGGAGGGGAGAACTGAAGCTTTCTTT. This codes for CSARDQEGRTEAFF.